The 17 T cell receptor beta chains in this list originate from one sample, sequenced in a study of blood T cell repertoires in COVID-19. The repertoire was sequenced with immunoSEQ multiplex PCR; TCRdb's copy has only in-frame clones and lacks some. The sample lists roughly 86,000 clones, roughly 89% seen once, with under 2.5% in the top ten. Material: peripheral blood. These receptors all stem from a woman between 45 and 65 years old in a cohort sampled during active COVID-19.

The chain joins TRBV28 to TRBJ1-2; a possible D gene is TRBD1 (5 bases). The CDR3 runs to 14 residues. In germline, CDR1 is MDHEN, CDR2 SYDVKM. Trimming took off 4 bases at V and 4 bases at J, with 13 bases between the two ends. The CDR3 sequence: CASSSGLLIYGYTF. The CDR3 DNA reads as TGTGCCAGCAGTTCGGGACTACTAATCTATGGCTACACCTTC.

This chain uses TRBV6-5 with TRBJ2-7; TRBD1 aligns across 9 bases. Per the germline V gene, CDR1 is MNHEY and CDR2 is SVGAGI. The junction had 6 bases not matched to a gene; V was cut back by 0 bases and J by 6 bases. The CDR3 is 15 residues long. This CDR3 is CASSYSGTGLGEQYF. DNA of the CDR3: TGTGCCAGCAGTTACTCCGGGACAGGGCTTGGCGAGCAGTACTTC.

In its sample, this clone was seen once. The CDR3 sequence is CASSRIFRGGNTIYF. CDR3 DNA: TGTGCCAGCAGCCGGATCTTTAGGGGTGGAAACACCATATATTTT. The chain couples TRBV3-1 (or the pseudogene TRBV3-2) to TRBJ1-3, with D perhaps matching TRBD1 (5 bases). Trimming took off 4 bases at V and 3 bases at J, with 13 bases between the two ends. Germline-derived CDR1 and CDR2 are LGHDT and YNNKEL (reference sequence). CDR3 length: 15 amino acids.

The chain employs TRBV7-6 and TRBJ2-3; 8 nucleotides agree with TRBD1. CDR3 length: 17 amino acids. Germline V gives CDR1 SGHVS, CDR2 FNYEAQ. V dropped 4 bases and J dropped 1; count of bases not matched to a gene: 10. CDR3 bases: TGTGCCAGCAGCTATTCTTCGAAGGGACAGGGCACAGATACGCAGTATTTT. It yields the protein CASSYSSKGQGTDTQYF. Full variable domain (outside the CDR3, taken from reference TRBV7-6 and TRBJ2-3): GAGVSQSPRYKVTKRGQDVALRCDPISGHVSLYWYRQALGQGPEFLTYFNYEAQQDKSGLPNDRFSAERPEGSISTLTIQRTEQRDSAMYRCASSYSSKGQGTDTQYFGPGTRLTVL.

The V and J genes are TRBV19 and TRBJ2-1; 7 bases map to TRBD1. V lost 5 bases to trimming and J lost 3 bases; unmatched junction nucleotides: 4. The CDR3 has 14 amino acids. Germline V gene lookup returns CDR1 LNHDA and CDR2 SQIVND (reference sequence). In DNA, the CDR3 is TGTGCCAGTAGTTTATACAGGGGCTACAATGAGCAGTTCTTC. Translated, it gives CASSLYRGYNEQFF. The variable domain in full, completed from reference TRBV19 and TRBJ2-1, reads DGGITQSPKYLFRKEGQNVTLSCEQNLNHDAMYWYRQDPGQGLRLIYYSQIVNDFQKGDIAEGYSVSREKKESFPLTVTSAQKNPTAFYLCASSLYRGYNEQFFGPGTRLTVL.

Only one count was recorded for this clone. The chain joins TRBV2 to TRBJ2-7, with D unresolved. Germline V CDR1 and CDR2: SNHLY, FYNNEI. V lost 6 bases and J 3 bases, leaving 12 bases between the germline ends. CDR3 length equals 13 residues. The CDR3 DNA reads TGTGCCAGCAGCAAAGACACGGACTACGAGCAGTACTTC. It encodes CASSKDTDYEQYF.

The chain couples TRBV11-2 to TRBJ2-1; D ambiguous. The CDR3 length is 15 residues. The germline V and J ends were trimmed by 3 bases and 0 bases, with 9 bases remaining between them. Germline V gene sequence: CDR1 SGHAT, CDR2 FQNNGV. DNA of the CDR3: TGTGCCAGCAGCTTGAGGCATAGCTCCTACAATGAGCAGTTCTTC. As protein: CASSLRHSSYNEQFF.

The V gene is TRBV15, the J gene TRBJ2-3; D perhaps matches TRBD2 (6 bases). CDR1 is LNHNV, CDR2 YYDKDF, per germline (reference sequence). The V gene lost 0 bases and the J gene lost 10 bases, with 20 bases spanning the gap. CDR3 length equals 16 residues. CDR3 sequence: CATSRDGAGAGTAQYF. The CDR3 coding sequence is TGTGCCACCAGCAGAGATGGAGCGGGTGCGGGGACGGCGCAGTATTTT.

The genes are TRBV5-6 and TRBJ2-2; no reliable D call. The CDR3 extends over 15 amino acids. The V gene's germline CDR1 is SGHDT and CDR2 YYEEEE. V was shortened by 2 bases and J by 3 bases, with 11 bases between the two germline ends. CDR3 protein: CASSFPSGYTGELFF. The CDR3 nucleotides are TGTGCCAGCAGCTTTCCCTCCGGGTACACCGGGGAGCTGTTTTTT.

The chain employs TRBV28 and TRBJ2-1; D perhaps matches TRBD2 (6 bases). CDR3 length: 14 amino acids. V gave up 8 bases and J gave up 2 bases, with 13 bases separating them. Germline CDR1 MDHEN, CDR2 SYDVKM. The DNA for the CDR3 is TGTGCCAGCGCCACCGGGGGTCCCTACAATGAGCAGTTCTTC. It specifies CASATGGPYNEQFF. Combining the CDR3 with reference TRBV28 and TRBJ2-1 gives the whole variable domain DVKVTQSSRYLVKRTGEKVFLECVQDMDHENMFWYRQDPGLGLRLIYFSYDVKMKEKGDIPEGYSVSREKKERFSLILESASTNQTSMYLCASATGGPYNEQFFGPGTRLTVL.

The chain has TRBV7-3 and TRBJ2-2; 7 bases line up with TRBD2. Unmatched junction bases numbered 9, after V lost 6 bases and J lost 8 bases. CDR3 length: 14 residues. Germline V lookup: CDR1 SGHTA, CDR2 FQGTGA. This CDR3 reads CASSRTGGEGELFF. The CDR3 nucleotides read TGTGCCAGCAGTCGAACGGGAGGTGAAGGGGAGCTGTTTTTT.

V and J are TRBV5-1 and TRBJ2-5, with 11 positions matching TRBD2. The CDR3 totals 15 residues. Germline loops: CDR1 SGHRS, CDR2 YFSETQ. Unmatched junction bases numbered 6, after V lost 3 bases and J lost 5 bases. DNA of the CDR3: TGCGCCAGCAGCTCTAGAGTAGCGGGAGGGGAGACCCAGTACTTC. Translation: CASSSRVAGGETQYF.

This rearrangement joins TRBV3-1 (or the pseudogene TRBV3-2) to TRBJ1-1, with 7 bases matching TRBD1. The CDR3 sequence is 14 residues long. Germline CDR1 and CDR2: LGHDT and YNNKEL (reference sequence). The V gene end was trimmed by 4 bases and the J gene end by 1 base; junction bases not matched to a gene: 3. The CDR3, as DNA: TGTGCCAGCAGCCTCGGGACAGCGAACACTGAAGCTTTCTTT. Its protein is CASSLGTANTEAFF.

The CDR3, as DNA: TGCGCCAGCAGCCACCGGGAGGGCCTGGGTGAGCAGTTCTTC. It specifies CASSHREGLGEQFF. This rearrangement joins TRBV5-1 to TRBJ2-1; 8 positions agree with TRBD2. This CDR3 is 14 amino acids long. Germline CDR1 SGHRS, CDR2 YFSETQ. V gave up 4 bases and J gave up 9 bases; unmatched junction bases: 9.

This chain's CDR3 is CASSPQVGEAFF. CDR3 bases: TGTGCCAGCAGCCCACAGGTTGGTGAAGCTTTCTTT. The chain carries TRBV3-1 (or the pseudogene TRBV3-2) and TRBJ1-1, with a possible D match to TRBD1 (5 bases). The germline gives CDR1 LGHDT, CDR2 YNNKEL (reference sequence). The CDR3 runs to 12 residues. The V and J ends lost 4 bases and 7 bases respectively, with 10 bases between them.

The CDR3 nucleotides are TGTGCCAGCAGTGAATGGCAGGGGTTTGACGAGCAGTACTTC. Amino acid sequence: CASSEWQGFDEQYF. The chain joins TRBV6-1 to TRBJ2-7, with D possibly being TRBD1 (6 bases). CDR1 and CDR2 (germline): MNHNS, SASEGT. With 2 bases removed from V and 5 bases from J, the gap between germline ends came to 13 bases. The CDR3 extends over 14 amino acids.

This rearrangement joins TRBV6-1 to TRBJ2-7, with unresolved D. The CDR3 runs 13 residues. V was cut by 0 bases and J by 3 bases, with 6 bases left in between. Per germline, CDR1 MNHNS and CDR2 SASEGT. The CDR3 loop is CASSEAPYYEQYF. Here the CDR3 DNA reads TGTGCCAGCAGTGAAGCGCCCTACTACGAGCAGTACTTC.